Presented here are 18 T cell receptor beta chains from one specimen sequenced in a study of human thymus T cells. The assay was immunoSEQ multiplex PCR, and TCRdb's table has in-frame clones only and misses some. Of some 46,000 clones listed, 95% are singletons. The sample comprised blood. These receptors all stem from a girl under two years old with a congenital heart defect but otherwise immunologically healthy.

The V call is TRBV19, the J call TRBJ2-1, with TRBD2 identical over 7 bases. With 1 base clipped from V and 6 bases from J, the junction kept 3 bases outside the gene matches. The CDR3 consists of 14 residues. The germline CDR1 and CDR2 sequences are LNHDA and SQIVND (reference sequence). The CDR3 nucleotides read TGTGCCAGTAGTATAGGGACTAGGGCCAATGAGCAGTTCTTC. Its translation is CASSIGTRANEQFF. Using reference TRBV19 and TRBJ2-1 for the parts outside the CDR3, the full variable domain is DGGITQSPKYLFRKEGQNVTLSCEQNLNHDAMYWYRQDPGQGLRLIYYSQIVNDFQKGDIAEGYSVSREKKESFPLTVTSAQKNPTAFYLCASSIGTRANEQFFGPGTRLTVL.

The chain joins TRBV19 to TRBJ1-3; 9 nucleotides align to TRBD1. V shed 6 bases and J 8 bases; nucleotides not matched to a gene: 8. Germline CDR1 reads LNHDA; CDR2 reads SQIVND (reference sequence). CDR3 length: 14 residues. CDR3 amino acids: CASRNTGGADTIYF. The CDR3 DNA reads TGTGCCAGTAGAAATACAGGGGGCGCGGACACCATATATTTT. The variable domain in full, with the rest retrieved from reference TRBV19 and TRBJ1-3, is DGGITQSPKYLFRKEGQNVTLSCEQNLNHDAMYWYRQDPGQGLRLIYYSQIVNDFQKGDIAEGYSVSREKKESFPLTVTSAQKNPTAFYLCASRNTGGADTIYFGEGSWLTVV.

V gene TRBV7-6 combines with J gene TRBJ2-5, with 8 bases matching TRBD1. The CDR3 covers 15 residues. Germline V gene sequence: CDR1 SGHVS, CDR2 FNYEAQ. Trimming cost V 3 bases and J 5 bases; bases outside gene matches: 8. The CDR3 bases are TGTGCCAGCAGCTTTGGACAGGGCCGTTCGGAGACCCAGTACTTC. It translates to CASSFGQGRSETQYF.

The rearrangement joins TRBV19 to TRBJ2-2; tentatively, D is TRBD2 (5 bases). V lost 7 bases and J 4 bases, leaving 16 bases between the germline ends. The CDR3 is 15 amino acids. CDR1 is LNHDA, CDR2 SQIVND, per germline (reference sequence). This CDR3 reads CASTAPHAGTGELFF. CDR3 coding DNA: TGTGCCAGTACAGCCCCCCACGCGGGCACCGGGGAGCTGTTTTTT.

This clone has just a few counts. The J gene is TRBJ2-5, the V gene TRBV27; 14 positions match TRBD2. V trimming: 6 bases; J trimming: 5 bases; junction bases outside the gene matches: 8. This CDR3 is 16 amino acids long. Looked up from germline, CDR1 is MNHEY and CDR2 is SMNVEV (reference sequence). Written as DNA, the CDR3 is TGTGCCAGCAGCCGCGGGACTAGCGGGAGAAGCGAGACCCAGTACTTC. Translated: CASSRGTSGRSETQYF.

There are a few counts of this clone. The chain links TRBV6-1 to TRBJ1-1, with 12 bases identical to TRBD1. Germline V gene lookup returns CDR1 MNHNS and CDR2 SASEGT. V shed 2 bases, J shed 8 bases, and the junction held 6 bases outside the gene matches. This CDR3 is 15 amino acids long. CDR3 in DNA: TGTGCCAGCAGTGAACATGGGACAGGGGGCGCGGAAGCTTTCTTT. This gives the protein CASSEHGTGGAEAFF.

V gene TRBV5-4 combines with J gene TRBJ2-1; D remains unclear. The V end was cut by 2 bases, the J end by 9 bases, with 12 bases between. CDR3 length: 13 amino acids. CDR1 is SGHNT, CDR2 YYREEE, per germline (reference sequence). In nucleotides, the CDR3 is TGTGCCAGCAGCTTTGGTCCGGTGGGTGAGCAGTTCTTC. This translates into CASSFGPVGEQFF.

CDR3: CASSIKVGRGEQFF. The CDR3 nucleotides read TGTGCCAGTAGTATAAAGGTCGGGAGGGGTGAGCAGTTCTTC. The chain employs TRBV19 and TRBJ2-1; 8 nucleotides match TRBD2. This CDR3 has 14 amino acids. Germline values: CDR1 LNHDA, CDR2 SQIVND (reference sequence). V lost 2 bases to trimming and J lost 9 bases; unmatched junction nucleotides: 6.

The CDR3 spells CASSTQLTEAFF. In DNA form, the CDR3 reads TGTGCCAGCAGTACACAGCTCACTGAAGCTTTCTTT. V usage is TRBV28 and J usage is TRBJ1-1; D not certain. This CDR3 is built from 12 residues. Per the germline V gene, CDR1 is MDHEN and CDR2 is SYDVKM. V lost 5 bases, J lost 4 bases, and 8 bases lay in between.

The chain employs TRBV5-1 and TRBJ2-7; 8 bases fit TRBD2. The CDR3 sequence is 15 residues long. The trim removed 0 bases at V and 0 bases at J, leaving 2 bases unmatched. From germline, CDR1 is SGHRS and CDR2 YFSETQ. The CDR3 DNA reads as TGCGCCAGCAGCTTGGAGCGGGGGAGCTCCTACGAGCAGTACTTC. Its protein product is CASSLERGSSYEQYF.

This chain connects TRBV2 to TRBJ1-5; weak D call: TRBD1 (6 bases). CDR1 and CDR2 (germline): SNHLY, FYNNEI. The CDR3 loop spans 16 amino acids. V lost 2 bases, J lost 0 bases, and 11 bases lay in between. In nucleotides, the CDR3 is TGTGCCAGCAGTGAATGGGGGCGGGATAGCAATCAGCCCCAGCATTTT. Amino acids: CASSEWGRDSNQPQHF.

The chain joins TRBV6-1 to TRBJ1-4, with a weak D call TRBD1 (5 bases). The CDR3 runs 15 residues. Germline V CDR1 and CDR2: MNHNS, SASEGT. V was shortened by 5 bases and J by 2 bases, with 12 bases between the two germline ends. The CDR3 protein is CASSLGWGTNEKLFF. The CDR3, as DNA: TGTGCCAGCAGTCTAGGGTGGGGGACTAATGAAAAACTGTTTTTT.

This chain uses TRBV9 with TRBJ2-5, with 7 positions matching TRBD2. The CDR3 runs to 14 residues. CDR1 and CDR2 from the germline V gene are SGDLS and YYNGEE. Unmatched junction bases numbered 2, after V lost 0 bases and J lost 3 bases. CDR3 in DNA: TGTGCCAGCAGCGTAGCTAGCGGCAAAGAGACCCAGTACTTC. Its translation: CASSVASGKETQYF.

The chain has TRBV6-5 and TRBJ2-3, with 9 bases that match TRBD2. V lost 6 bases, J lost 4 bases, and 8 bases stayed unmatched. The CDR3 covers 15 residues. Germline V gives CDR1 MNHEY, CDR2 SVGAGI. CDR3 nucleotide sequence: TGTGCCAGCAGCCTTAGCGGGAGTGGGGCAGATACGCAGTATTTT. Its translation is CASSLSGSGADTQYF.

The rearrangement joins TRBV27 to TRBJ2-6; no clear D. The V end lost 4 bases, the J end lost 0 bases, and 7 bases lay between the germline ends. CDR1 MNHEY and CDR2 SMNVEV come from the germline V gene (reference sequence). The CDR3 contains 15 residues. DNA of the CDR3: TGTGCCAGCAGTTCACGATACTCTGGGGCCAACGTCCTGACTTTC. Protein product: CASSSRYSGANVLTF.

This rearrangement joins TRBV19 to TRBJ1-5; 8 positions agree with TRBD1. Germline V gene sequence: CDR1 LNHDA, CDR2 SQIVND (reference sequence). The CDR3 totals 18 residues. With 0 bases clipped from V and 11 bases from J, the junction kept 18 bases outside the gene matches. This CDR3 reads CASSIEGSGTGRRGAQHF. The CDR3 DNA sequence: TGTGCCAGTAGTATAGAGGGCTCCGGGACAGGCCGGAGGGGGGCCCAGCATTTT.

This clone appeared once. The CDR3 protein is CSVEDPGAASGGYYEQYF. CDR3 nucleotides: TGCAGCGTTGAAGATCCCGGGGCAGCCTCAGGGGGCTACTACGAGCAGTACTTC. V is TRBV29-1 and J is TRBJ2-7, with 8 positions matching TRBD1. The V gene's germline CDR1 is SQVTM and CDR2 ANQGSEA. The junction had 16 bases not matched to a gene; V was cut back by 0 bases and J by 3 bases. This CDR3 spans 18 amino acids.

The chain combines TRBV18 with TRBJ2-7, with a weak D call TRBD2 (6 bases). Germline-derived CDR1 and CDR2 are KGHSH and LQKENI. This CDR3 has 13 residues. Trimming pared 5 bases from V and 5 bases from J, leaving 13 bases between. CDR3 in amino acids: CASSVGRDHEQYF. The DNA of the CDR3 is TGTGCCAGCTCAGTCGGGAGAGACCACGAGCAGTACTTC.